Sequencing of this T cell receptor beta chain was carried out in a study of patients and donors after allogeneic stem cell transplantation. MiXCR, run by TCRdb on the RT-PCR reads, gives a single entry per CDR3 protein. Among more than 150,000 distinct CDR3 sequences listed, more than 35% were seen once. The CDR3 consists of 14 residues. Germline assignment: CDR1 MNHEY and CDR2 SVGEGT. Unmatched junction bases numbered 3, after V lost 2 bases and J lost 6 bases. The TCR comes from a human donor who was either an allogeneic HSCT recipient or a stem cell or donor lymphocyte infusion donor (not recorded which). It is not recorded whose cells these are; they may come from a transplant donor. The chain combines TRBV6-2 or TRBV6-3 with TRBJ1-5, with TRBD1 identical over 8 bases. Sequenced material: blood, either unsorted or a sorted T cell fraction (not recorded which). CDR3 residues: CASSYPDRVQPQHF. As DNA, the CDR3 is TGTGCCAGCAGTTACCCGGACAGGGTTCAGCCCCAGCATTTT.